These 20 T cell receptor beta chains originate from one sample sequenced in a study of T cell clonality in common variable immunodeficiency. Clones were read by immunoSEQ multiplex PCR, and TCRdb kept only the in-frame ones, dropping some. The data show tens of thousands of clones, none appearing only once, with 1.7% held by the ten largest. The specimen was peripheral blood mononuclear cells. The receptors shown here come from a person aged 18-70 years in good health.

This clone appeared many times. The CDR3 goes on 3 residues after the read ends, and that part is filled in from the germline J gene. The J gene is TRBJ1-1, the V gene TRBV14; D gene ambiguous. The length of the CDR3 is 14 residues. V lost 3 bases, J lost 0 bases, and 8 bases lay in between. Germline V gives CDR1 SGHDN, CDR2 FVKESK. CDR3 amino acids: CASSQPRLNTEAFF. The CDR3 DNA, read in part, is TGTGCCAGCAGCCAGCCCAGGTTGAACACTGAA.

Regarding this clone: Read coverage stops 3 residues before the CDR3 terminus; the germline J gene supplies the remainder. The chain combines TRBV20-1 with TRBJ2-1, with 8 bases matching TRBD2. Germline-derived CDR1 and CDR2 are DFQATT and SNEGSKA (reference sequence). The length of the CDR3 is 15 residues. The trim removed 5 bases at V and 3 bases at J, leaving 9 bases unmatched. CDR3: CSAYPLAGIYNEQFF. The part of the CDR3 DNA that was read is TGCAGTGCTTACCCCTTAGCGGGGATCTACAATGAG.

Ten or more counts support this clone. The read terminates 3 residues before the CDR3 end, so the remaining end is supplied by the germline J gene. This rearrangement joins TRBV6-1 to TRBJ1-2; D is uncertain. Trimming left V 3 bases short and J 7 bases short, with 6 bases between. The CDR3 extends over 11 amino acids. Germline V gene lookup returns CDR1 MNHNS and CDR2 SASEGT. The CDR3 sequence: CASSDSGGYTF. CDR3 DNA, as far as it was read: TGTGCCAGCAGTGATTCAGGTGGC.

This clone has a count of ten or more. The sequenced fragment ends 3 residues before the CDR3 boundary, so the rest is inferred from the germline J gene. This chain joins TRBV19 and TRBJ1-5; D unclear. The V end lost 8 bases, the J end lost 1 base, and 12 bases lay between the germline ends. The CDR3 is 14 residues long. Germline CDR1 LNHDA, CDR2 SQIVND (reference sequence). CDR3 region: CASSAGKSNQPQHF. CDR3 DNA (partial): TGTGCCAGTTCGGCGGGAAAAAGCAATCAGCCC.

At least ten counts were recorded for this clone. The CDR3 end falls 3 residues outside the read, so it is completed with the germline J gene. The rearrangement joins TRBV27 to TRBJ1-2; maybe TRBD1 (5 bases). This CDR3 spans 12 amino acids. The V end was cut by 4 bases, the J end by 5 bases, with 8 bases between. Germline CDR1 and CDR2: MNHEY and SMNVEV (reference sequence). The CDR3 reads CASSSGGYGYTF. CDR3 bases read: TGTGCCAGCAGTTCGGGGGGGTATGGC.

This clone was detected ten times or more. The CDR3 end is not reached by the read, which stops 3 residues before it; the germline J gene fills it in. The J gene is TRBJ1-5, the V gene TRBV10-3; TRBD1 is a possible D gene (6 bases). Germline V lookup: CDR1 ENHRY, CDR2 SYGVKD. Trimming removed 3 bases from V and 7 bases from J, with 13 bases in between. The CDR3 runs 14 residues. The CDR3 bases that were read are TGTGCCATCAGTGAAGGGGGTAAAGAACAGCCC. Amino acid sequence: CAISEGGKEQP. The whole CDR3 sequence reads CAISEGGKEQPQHF.

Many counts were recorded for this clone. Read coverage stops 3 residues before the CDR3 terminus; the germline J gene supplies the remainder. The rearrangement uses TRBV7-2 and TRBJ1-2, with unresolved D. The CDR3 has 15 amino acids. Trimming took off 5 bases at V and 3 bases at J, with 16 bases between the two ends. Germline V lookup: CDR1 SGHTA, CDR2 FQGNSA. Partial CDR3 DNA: TGTGCCAGCAGCGCCGTCTCCTCTCGGGACTATGGC. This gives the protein CASSAVSSRDYG. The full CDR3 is CASSAVSSRDYGYTF.

CDR3 bases read: TGTGCCAGCAGCTTAGGGCCGAACTACGAG. It encodes CASSLGPNYE. From start to end, the CDR3 is CASSLGPNYEQYF. J is TRBJ2-7 and V is TRBV11-2; no reliable D call. The read ends 3 residues shy of where the CDR3 ends; the end is completed using the germline J gene. The germline CDR1 and CDR2 sequences are SGHAT and FQNNGV. V was pared by 1 base and J by 3 bases, with 7 bases between. The CDR3 totals 13 residues.

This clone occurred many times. CDR3 protein: CASRGTPTGGFTNTGELFF. The sequenced CDR3 bases are TGCGCCAGCAGGGGGACACCGACAGGGGGTTTTACGAACACCGGGGAG. V usage is TRBV5-1 and J usage is TRBJ2-2, with 9 bases fitting TRBD1. The CDR3 end falls 3 residues outside the read, so it is completed with the germline J gene. The junction had 14 bases not matched to a gene; V was cut back by 5 bases and J by 0 bases. CDR1 and CDR2 from the germline V gene are SGHRS and YFSETQ. The CDR3 extends over 19 amino acids.

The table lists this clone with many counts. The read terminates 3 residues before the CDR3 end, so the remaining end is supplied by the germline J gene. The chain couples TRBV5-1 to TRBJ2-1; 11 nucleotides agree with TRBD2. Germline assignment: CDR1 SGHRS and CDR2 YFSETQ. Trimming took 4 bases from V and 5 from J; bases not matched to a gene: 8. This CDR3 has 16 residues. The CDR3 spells CASSPPTSGVNNEQFF. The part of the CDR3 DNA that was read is TGCGCCAGCAGCCCCCCGACTAGCGGGGTGAACAATGAG.

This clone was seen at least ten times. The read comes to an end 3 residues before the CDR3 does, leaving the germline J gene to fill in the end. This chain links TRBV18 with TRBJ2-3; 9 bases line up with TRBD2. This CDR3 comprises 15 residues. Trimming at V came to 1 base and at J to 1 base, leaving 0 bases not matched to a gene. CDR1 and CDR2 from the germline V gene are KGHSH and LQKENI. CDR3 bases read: TGTGCCAGCTCACCACGCGGGGGGGGCACAGATACG. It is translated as CASSPRGGGTDT. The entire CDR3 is CASSPRGGGTDTQYF.

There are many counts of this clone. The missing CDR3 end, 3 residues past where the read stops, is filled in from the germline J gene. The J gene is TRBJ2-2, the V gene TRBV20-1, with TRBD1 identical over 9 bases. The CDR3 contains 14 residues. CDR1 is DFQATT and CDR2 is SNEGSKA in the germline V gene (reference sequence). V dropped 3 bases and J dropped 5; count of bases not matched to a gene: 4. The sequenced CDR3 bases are TGCAGTGCTAGGGGACAGGGTAGGACCGGGGAG. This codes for CSARGQGRTGE. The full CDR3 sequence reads CSARGQGRTGELFF.

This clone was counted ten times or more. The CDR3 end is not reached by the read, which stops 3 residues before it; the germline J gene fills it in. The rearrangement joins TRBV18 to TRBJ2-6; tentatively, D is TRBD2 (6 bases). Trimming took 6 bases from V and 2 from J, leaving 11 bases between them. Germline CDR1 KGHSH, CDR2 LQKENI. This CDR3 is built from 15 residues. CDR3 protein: CASSPGGTGANVLTF. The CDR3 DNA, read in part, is TGTGCCAGCTCGCCCGGGGGAACTGGGGCCAACGTC.

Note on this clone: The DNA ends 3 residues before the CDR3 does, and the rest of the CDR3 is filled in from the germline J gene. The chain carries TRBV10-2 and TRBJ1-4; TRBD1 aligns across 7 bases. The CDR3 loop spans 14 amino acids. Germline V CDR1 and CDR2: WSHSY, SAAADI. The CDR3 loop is CASSPDREYVKLFF. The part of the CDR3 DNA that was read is TGCGCCAGCAGTCCAGACAGGGAGTATGTGAAA.

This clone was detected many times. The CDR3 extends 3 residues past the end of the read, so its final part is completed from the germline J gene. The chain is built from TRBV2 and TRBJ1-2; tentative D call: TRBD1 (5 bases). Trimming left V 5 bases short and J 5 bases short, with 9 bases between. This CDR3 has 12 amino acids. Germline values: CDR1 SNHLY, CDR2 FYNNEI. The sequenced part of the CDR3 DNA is TGTGCCAGCAGTATCCAGGGTTATGGC. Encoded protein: CASSIQGYG. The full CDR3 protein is CASSIQGYGYTF.

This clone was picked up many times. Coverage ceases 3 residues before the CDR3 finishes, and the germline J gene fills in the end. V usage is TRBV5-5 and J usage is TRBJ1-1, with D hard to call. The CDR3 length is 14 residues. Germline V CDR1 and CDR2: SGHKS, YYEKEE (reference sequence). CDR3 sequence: CASSLERPGDQAFF. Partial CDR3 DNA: TGTGCCAGCAGCTTGGAGAGGCCAGGCGACCAA.

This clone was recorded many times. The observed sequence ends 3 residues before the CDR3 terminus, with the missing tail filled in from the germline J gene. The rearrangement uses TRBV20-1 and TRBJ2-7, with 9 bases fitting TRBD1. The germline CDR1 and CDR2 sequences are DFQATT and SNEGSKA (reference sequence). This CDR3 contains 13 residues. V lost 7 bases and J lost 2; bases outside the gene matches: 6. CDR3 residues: CSGTGQGPYEQYF. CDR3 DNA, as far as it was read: TGCAGTGGGACGGGACAGGGACCCTACGAG.

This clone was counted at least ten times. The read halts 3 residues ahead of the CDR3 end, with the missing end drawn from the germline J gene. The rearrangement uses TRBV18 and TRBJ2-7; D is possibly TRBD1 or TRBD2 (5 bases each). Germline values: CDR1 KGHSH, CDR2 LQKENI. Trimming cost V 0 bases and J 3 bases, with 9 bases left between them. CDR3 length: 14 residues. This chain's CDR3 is CASSPPTRGYEQYF. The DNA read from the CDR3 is TGTGCCAGCTCACCACCGACGAGGGGCTACGAG. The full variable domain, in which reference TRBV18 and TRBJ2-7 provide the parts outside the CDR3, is NAGVMQNPRHLVRRRGQEARLRCSPMKGHSHVYWYRQLPEEGLKFMVYLQKENIIDESGMPKERFSAEFPKEGPSILRIQQVVRGDSAAYFCASSPPTRGYEQYFGPGTRLTVT.

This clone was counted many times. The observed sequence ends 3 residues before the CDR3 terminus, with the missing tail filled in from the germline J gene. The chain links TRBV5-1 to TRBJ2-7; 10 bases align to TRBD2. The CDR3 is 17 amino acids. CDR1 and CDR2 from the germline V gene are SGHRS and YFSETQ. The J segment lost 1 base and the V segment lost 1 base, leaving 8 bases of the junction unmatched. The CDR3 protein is CASSLMPPLAGSYEQYF. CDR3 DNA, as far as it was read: TGCGCCAGCAGCTTGATGCCTCCACTAGCGGGGTCCTACGAG.

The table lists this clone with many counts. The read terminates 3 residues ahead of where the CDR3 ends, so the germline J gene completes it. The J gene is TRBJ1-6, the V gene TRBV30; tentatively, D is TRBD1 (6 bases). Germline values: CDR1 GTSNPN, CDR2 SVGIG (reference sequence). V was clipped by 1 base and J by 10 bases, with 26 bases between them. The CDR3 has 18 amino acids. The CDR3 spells CAWSGTGTLSSFGSPLHF. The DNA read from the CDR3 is TGTGCCTGGAGTGGCACCGGGACACTCAGCTCATTCGGGTCACCC.